This TCR beta chain originates from a study of T-cell memory formation after mild COVID-19. Study-wide results and limits: Second-wave clones reaching peak frequency on day 37 lacked confirmed SARS-CoV-2 specificity. CD4/CD8 balance characterized clones contracting day 15 to 85, and CD4+ skew characterized later expanders. Contracting CD4+ clones were located mainly in CM and EM, and CD8+ clones in EMRA.

Looked up from germline, CDR1 is SGHRS and CDR2 is YFSETQ. The CDR3 extends over 13 amino acids. V dropped 1 base and J dropped 5 bases, with 9 bases sitting between them. Sample barcodes and UMIs were carried by the TCR alpha and TCR beta cDNA libraries that 5'RACE generated with constant-segment primers. In TCRdb, the 5' RACE reads were re-called with MiXCR into one record per CDR3 protein. The table has about 290,000 distinct CDR3 sequences, around a sixth seen once; the top ten hold approximately 23%. Of note for this clonotype: The target antigen is unknown.

The receptor's source is a man younger than 35 who had mild COVID-19 (a few samples of this study predate the infection). Cell type and time point are not known. The chain joins TRBV5-1 to TRBJ2-5, with D possibly TRBD2 on 5 matching bases. Sample: PBMCs or a T cell subset sorted from them (not recorded which). In DNA, the CDR3 is TGCGCCAGCAGCTTGTGGGGAGAGGAGACCCAGTACTTC. Residues: CASSLWGEETQYF.